These T cell receptor beta chains were read from a single sample in a study of T cells in localized non-small cell lung cancer. Here immunoSEQ multiplex PCR was the method, and the copy in TCRdb shows in-frame clones only, minus some. Of tens of thousands of clones in the sample, around 90% were seen once. The sample here was peripheral blood, taken before any cancer treatment. These receptors were taken from a man aged 35-69 years with stage I squamous cell lung carcinoma. CDR3s include the opening cysteine and the closing phenylalanine or tryptophan. D genes are given only for firm matches. Clone size is given for some rows only: seen once, a few or many times, or a class if the clone is expanded.

CASSRGQDEKLFF TGCGCCAGCAGCCGCGGACAGGATGAAAAACTGTTTTTT TRBV10-1 13 . TRBJ1-4 TRBD1
CAWASGNTIYF TGTGCCTGGGCCTCTGGAAACACCATATATTTT TRBV30 11 . TRBJ1-3 .
CASSEVGTGVTDTQYF TGTGCCAGCAGCGAAGTCGGGACAGGAGTCACAGATACGCAGTATTTT TRBV7-3 16 once TRBJ2-3 TRBD1
CASSFAGRGSTDTQYF TGTGCCAGCAGTTTCGCCGGCCGGGGGAGCACAGATACGCAGTATTTT TRBV28 16 . TRBJ2-3 .
CASSLNHDRANTGELFF TGTGCCAGCAGCCTGAATCATGACAGGGCGAACACCGGGGAGCTGTTTTTT TRBV7-3 17 . TRBJ2-2 TRBD1
CAWTRPGLGSEETQYF TGTGCCTGGACTAGACCCGGGCTCGGGAGTGAAGAGACCCAGTACTTC TRBV30 16 . TRBJ2-5 .
CASSYAHGEKLFF TGTGCCAGCAGTTACGCCCACGGTGAAAAACTGTTTTTT TRBV6-6 13 . TRBJ1-4 .
CASRSRATNEKLFF TGTGCCAGCAGGTCAAGAGCAACTAATGAAAAACTGTTTTTT TRBV2 14 . TRBJ1-4 .
CASRDNSYEQYF TGTGCCAGCCGGGACAACTCCTACGAGCAGTACTTC TRBV19 12 few TRBJ2-7 .
CAISEFQGPNNEQFF TGTGCCATCAGTGAGTTTCAGGGCCCCAACAATGAGCAGTTCTTC TRBV10-3 15 . TRBJ2-1 .
CASSPRDRAIEQYF TGTGCCAGCAGCCCAAGGGACAGGGCCATCGAGCAGTACTTC TRBV14 14 few TRBJ2-7 TRBD1
CASSPWGSVDYGYTF TGTGCCAGCAGTCCGTGGGGGAGCGTAGACTATGGCTACACCTTC TRBV28 15 few TRBJ1-2 .
CASSVGDLIQETQYF TGTGCCAGCAGCGTAGGAGACCTTATACAAGAGACCCAGTACTTC TRBV9 15 . TRBJ2-5 .
CASSYLGSGVSYEQYF TGTGCCAGCAGTTACTTGGGAAGCGGGGTCTCCTACGAGCAGTACTTC TRBV6-5 16 . TRBJ2-7 TRBD2
CARARTSSPLYGYTF TGTGCCAGAGCCCGGACCTCCTCCCCCCTCTATGGCTACACCTTC TRBV30 15 . TRBJ1-2 .
CASSLTSGGSYNEQFF TGTGCCAGCTCTCTGACTAGCGGGGGCTCCTACAATGAGCAGTTCTTC TRBV18 16 . TRBJ2-1 TRBD2
CASSVSSTSGGYTF TGTGCCAGCAGCGTAAGTTCCACTTCCGGAGGCTACACCTTC TRBV9 14 . TRBJ1-2 .
CASSQDVTGLGEKLFF TGCGCCAGCAGCCAAGATGTGACAGGGCTAGGTGAAAAACTGTTTTTT TRBV4-3 16 once TRBJ1-4 TRBD1
CASSSGAYNEQFF TGTGCCAGCAGTTCCGGAGCCTACAATGAGCAGTTCTTC TRBV28 13 once TRBJ2-1 .
CASGHREENTEAFF TGTGCCAGCGGCCACAGGGAAGAAAACACTGAAGCTTTCTTT TRBV6-5 14 . TRBJ1-1 .
CASTQGGQRRHEQFF TGTGCCAGCACCCAAGGGGGGCAGCGGAGGCATGAGCAGTTCTTC TRBV6-1 15 . TRBJ2-1 .
CASSLQGAGGPYGYTF TGTGCCAGCAGCTTACAGGGGGCAGGTGGCCCCTATGGCTACACCTTC TRBV7-2 16 . TRBJ1-2 TRBD1
CASSLQRTYEAFF TGTGCCAGCAGCCTACAACGGACATATGAAGCTTTCTTT TRBV7-2 13 . TRBJ1-1 .
CASSFNRGEETQYF TGTGCCAGCAGCTTTAACAGGGGGGAAGAGACCCAGTACTTC TRBV7-2 14 . TRBJ2-5 TRBD1
CSVEEHSGLVGGNTIYF TGCAGCGTTGAGGAACACAGTGGTTTAGTGGGCGGAAACACCATATATTTT TRBV29-1 17 . TRBJ1-3 .
CASSLKNEQYF TGTGCCAGCAGCTTGAAAAACGAGCAGTACTTC TRBV5-6 11 . TRBJ2-7 .
CASSPGLAGGFETQYF TGCGCCAGCAGCCCTGGACTAGCGGGAGGGTTCGAGACCCAGTACTTC TRBV4-1 16 once TRBJ2-5 TRBD2
CASSREGGRTEAFF TGTGCCAGCAGTAGGGAAGGGGGAAGGACTGAAGCTTTCTTT TRBV2 14 . TRBJ1-1 .
CASSTLGTEENIQYF TGTGCCAGCAGCACCCTCGGGACAGAGGAAAACATTCAGTACTTC TRBV9 15 . TRBJ2-4 TRBD1
CASSFQAGSSYEQYF TGTGCCAGCAGCTTTCAAGCGGGGAGCTCCTACGAGCAGTACTTC TRBV7-2 15 . TRBJ2-7 TRBD2
CASREGQGAYGYTF TGTGCCAGCAGGGAAGGACAGGGGGCCTATGGCTACACCTTC TRBV6-5 14 . TRBJ1-2 TRBD1
CASSLDRGGEKLFF TGCGCCAGCAGCTTGGACAGGGGAGGCGAAAAACTGTTTTTT TRBV5-1 14 . TRBJ1-4 TRBD1
CASSLGSGTLGPRTEAFF TGTGCCAGCAGCTTAGGTTCCGGGACCCTAGGACCCAGGACTGAAGCTTTCTTT TRBV7-2 18 . TRBJ1-1 .
CASSLVAYSYEQYF TGTGCCAGCAGTTTAGTAGCTTACTCCTACGAGCAGTACTTC TRBV28 14 . TRBJ2-7 .
CASSQGRFGGEKLFF TGCGCCAGCAGCCAAGGACGGTTCGGAGGGGAAAAACTGTTTTTT TRBV4-3 15 . TRBJ1-4 .
CASSVTPRTSGRSTDTQYF TGTGCCAGCAGCGTGACACCCAGGACTAGCGGGAGATCCACAGATACGCAGTATTTT TRBV9 19 . TRBJ2-3 TRBD2
CASSPPTGGRYGYTF TGTGCCAGTAGTCCCCCGACAGGGGGTCGCTATGGCTACACCTTC TRBV19 15 . TRBJ1-2 TRBD1
CASSSPRGRNTGELFF TGTGCCAGCAGTTCCCCCAGGGGGCGGAACACCGGGGAGCTGTTTTTT TRBV28 16 . TRBJ2-2 TRBD1
CASSRLGLAGDSSSYNEQFF TGTGCCAGCAGCCGCCTCGGACTAGCGGGAGATTCGAGCTCCTACAATGAGCAGTTCTTC TRBV13 20 . TRBJ2-1 TRBD2
CASSPPVQNYGYTF TGTGCCAGCTCACCACCGGTGCAGAACTATGGCTACACCTTC TRBV18 14 . TRBJ1-2 .
CASSLIGRTGELFF TGTGCCAGCAGCTTAATCGGTCGGACCGGGGAGCTGTTTTTT TRBV7-8 14 . TRBJ2-2 .
CASSESGQPQHF TGTGCCAGCTCAGAGTCCGGTCAGCCCCAGCATTTT TRBV18 12 . TRBJ1-5 .
CASSDSKSQLLDTQYF TGTGCCAGCAGTGACTCGAAATCACAGTTGTTAGATACGCAGTATTTT TRBV6-4 16 . TRBJ2-3 .
CASRKGESKAPNQPQHF TGTGCCAGCAGAAAGGGGGAAAGCAAAGCTCCAAATCAGCCCCAGCATTTT TRBV28 17 . TRBJ1-5 .
CASSKSHTGGKNIQYF TGTGCCAGCAGCAAAAGTCACACAGGTGGCAAAAACATTCAGTACTTC TRBV21-1 16 . TRBJ2-4 .
CASSVGGLAGAADTQYF TGTGCCAGCAGCGTAGGAGGACTAGCGGGGGCGGCCGATACGCAGTATTTT TRBV9 17 . TRBJ2-3 TRBD2
CASPQGANQPQHF TGTGCCAGCCCCCAGGGGGCGAACCAGCCCCAGCATTTT TRBV25-1 13 . TRBJ1-5 TRBD1
CASSLGTRSEQYF TGTGCCAGCAGCTTAGGGACTAGGTCCGAGCAGTACTTC TRBV7-3 13 . TRBJ2-7 TRBD2
CASSLAGVGANVLTF TGTGCCAGCAGCTTAGCAGGGGTTGGGGCCAACGTCCTGACTTTC TRBV7-9 15 . TRBJ2-6 .
CASSVTWTSSQETQYF TGTGCCAGCAGCGTAACCTGGACTAGCAGCCAAGAGACCCAGTACTTC TRBV11-2 16 once TRBJ2-5 TRBD2
CASSQVGLASSEQFF TGCGCCAGCAGCCAAGTGGGACTAGCATCGAGTGAGCAGTTCTTC TRBV4-3 15 . TRBJ2-1 TRBD2
CASTNGQVYYEQYF TGTGCCAGCACCAACGGGCAGGTCTATTACGAGCAGTACTTC TRBV21-1 14 . TRBJ2-7 .
CASGLAGATDTQYF TGTGCTAGTGGTTTGGCGGGGGCCACAGATACGCAGTATTTT TRBV12-5 14 once TRBJ2-3 .